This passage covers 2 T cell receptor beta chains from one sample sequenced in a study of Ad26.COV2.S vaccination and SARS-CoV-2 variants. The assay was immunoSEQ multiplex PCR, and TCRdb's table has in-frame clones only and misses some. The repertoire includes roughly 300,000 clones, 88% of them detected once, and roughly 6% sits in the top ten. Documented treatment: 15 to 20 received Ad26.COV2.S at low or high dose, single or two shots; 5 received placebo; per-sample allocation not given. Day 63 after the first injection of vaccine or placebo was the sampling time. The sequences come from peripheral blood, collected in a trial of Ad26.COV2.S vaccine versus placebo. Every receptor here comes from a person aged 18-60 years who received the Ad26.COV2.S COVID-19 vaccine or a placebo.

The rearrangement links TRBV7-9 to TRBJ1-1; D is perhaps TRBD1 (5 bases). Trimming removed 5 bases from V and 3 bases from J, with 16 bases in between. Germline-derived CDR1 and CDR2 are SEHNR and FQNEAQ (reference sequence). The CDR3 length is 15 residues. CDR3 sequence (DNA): TGTGCCAGCAGCCTGGAAGGGACGTGGGACACTGAAGCTTTCTTT. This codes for CASSLEGTWDTEAFF. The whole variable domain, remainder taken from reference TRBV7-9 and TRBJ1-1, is DTGVSQNPRHKITKRGQNVTFRCDPISEHNRLYWYRQTLGQGPEFLTYFQNEAQLEKSRLLSDRFSAERPKGSFSTLEIQRTEQGDSAMYLCASSLEGTWDTEAFFGQGTRLTVV.

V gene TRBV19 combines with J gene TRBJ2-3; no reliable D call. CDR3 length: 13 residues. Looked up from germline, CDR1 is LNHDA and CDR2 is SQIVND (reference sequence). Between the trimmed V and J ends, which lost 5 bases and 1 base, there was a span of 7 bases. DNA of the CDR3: TGTGCCAGTAGTCGTCTGGGCACAGATACGCAGTATTTT. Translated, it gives CASSRLGTDTQYF.